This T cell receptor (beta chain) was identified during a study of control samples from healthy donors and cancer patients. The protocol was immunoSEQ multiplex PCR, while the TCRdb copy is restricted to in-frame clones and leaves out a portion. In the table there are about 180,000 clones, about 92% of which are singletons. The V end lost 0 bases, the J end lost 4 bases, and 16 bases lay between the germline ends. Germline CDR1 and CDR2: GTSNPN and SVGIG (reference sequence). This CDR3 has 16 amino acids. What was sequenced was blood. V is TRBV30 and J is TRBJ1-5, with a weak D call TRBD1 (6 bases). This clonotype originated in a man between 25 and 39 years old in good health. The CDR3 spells CAWSVGGASWNQPQHF. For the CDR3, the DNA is TGTGCCTGGAGTGTAGGGGGGGCTTCTTGGAATCAGCCCCAGCATTTT. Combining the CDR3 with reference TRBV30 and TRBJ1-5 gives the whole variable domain SQTIHQWPATLVQPVGSPLSLECTVEGTSNPNLYWYRQAAGRGLQLLFYSVGIGQISSEVPQNLSASRPQDRQFILSSKKLLLSDSGFYLCAWSVGGASWNQPQHFGDGTRLSIL.